This T cell receptor beta chain was found in a study of T cells in Graves' hyperthyroidism and ophthalmopathy. General observations from the study: A 13 V-J model separated ophthalmopathy from stable hyperthyroidism. Ophthalmopathy was model-predicted a median roughly 6.3 months pre-onset.

This clonotype turned up a few times. Its antigen is unidentified. RNA transcripts provided the source from which TCR beta CDR3 regions were amplified. During a first-round RT-PCR of the TCR CDR3, the HTBI primer set was used. TCRdb analysed the multiplex PCR reads with MiXCR anew, one entry per CDR3 protein. The sample shows 400,000 or so distinct CDR3 sequences, over 12% of them seen only once. Duration under 3 months, a NOSPECS grade of at least 4, and a Clinical Activity Score of at least 3 characterized the ophthalmopathy patients. The PBMCs studied were ones that came from about 9.9 ml fresh peripheral blood. CDR3 length equals 16 residues. With 7 bases removed from V and 5 bases from J, the gap between germline ends came to 23 bases. Germline CDR1 is LNHDA and CDR2 is SQIVND (reference sequence).

V and J are TRBV19 and TRBJ1-1, with D perhaps matching TRBD1 (5 bases). This clonotype originated in a man aged 50 to 59 with Graves' ophthalmopathy. Material for sequencing was blood. The CDR3 DNA follows: TGTGCCAGTATCCTTAACCGGAACAGGAATTTGACTGAAGCTTTCTTT. This sequence encodes CASILNRNRNLTEAFF.